The entry below gives a single T cell receptor beta chain sequence along with its context. The sample originates from a study of patients and donors after allogeneic stem cell transplantation. TCRdb called the RT-PCR reads again in MiXCR, with one record for every CDR3 protein. Found here are about 160,000 distinct CDR3 sequences, roughly 22% of them singletons; the top ten hold roughly 26%. The sequenced sample was blood, either unsorted or a sorted T cell fraction (not recorded which). This clonotype was sampled from a human donor who was either an allogeneic HSCT recipient or a stem cell or donor lymphocyte infusion donor (not recorded which). It is not recorded whose cells these are; they may come from a transplant donor.

CDR3 coding DNA: TGTGCCACCAGTGATGATCTAGCGGGAGGGCTGGGTACAGATACGCAGTATTTT. Its protein product is CATSDDLAGGLGTDTQYF. The gene calls are TRBV24-1 and TRBJ2-3, with 12 bases aligning to TRBD2. V shed 3 bases and J 3 bases; nucleotides not matched to a gene: 9. CDR1 and CDR2 (germline): KGHDR, SFDVKD. This CDR3 is built from 18 residues.